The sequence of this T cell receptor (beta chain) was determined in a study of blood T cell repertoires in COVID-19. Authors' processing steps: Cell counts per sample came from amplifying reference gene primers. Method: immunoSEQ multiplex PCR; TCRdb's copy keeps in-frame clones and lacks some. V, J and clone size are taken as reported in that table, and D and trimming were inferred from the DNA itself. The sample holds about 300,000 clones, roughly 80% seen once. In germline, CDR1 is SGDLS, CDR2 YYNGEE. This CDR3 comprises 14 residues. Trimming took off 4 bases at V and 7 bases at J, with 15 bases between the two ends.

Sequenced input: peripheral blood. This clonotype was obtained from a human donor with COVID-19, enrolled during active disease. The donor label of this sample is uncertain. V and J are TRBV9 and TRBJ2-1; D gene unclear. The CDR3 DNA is TGTGCCAGCAGCACTCTACCCGAGGAGAATGAGCAGTTCTTC. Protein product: CASSTLPEENEQFF.